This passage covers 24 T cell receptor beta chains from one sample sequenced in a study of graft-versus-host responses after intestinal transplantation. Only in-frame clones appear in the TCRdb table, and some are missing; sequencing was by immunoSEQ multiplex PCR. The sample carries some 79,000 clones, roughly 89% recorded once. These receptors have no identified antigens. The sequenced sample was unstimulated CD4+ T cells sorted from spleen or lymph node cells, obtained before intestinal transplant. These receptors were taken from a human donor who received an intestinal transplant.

Here the CDR3 reads CASSQREEWGVREQFF. The CDR3 region has the DNA TGCGCCAGCAGCCAAAGAGAAGAGTGGGGGGTCCGGGAGCAGTTCTTC. V gene TRBV4-1 combines with J gene TRBJ2-1; a possible D gene is TRBD2 (6 bases). Germline V gene data show CDR1 as MGHRA and CDR2 as YSYEKL. The CDR3 extends over 16 amino acids. The ends were cut back, 2 bases at V and 10 bases at J, with 21 bases in the middle.

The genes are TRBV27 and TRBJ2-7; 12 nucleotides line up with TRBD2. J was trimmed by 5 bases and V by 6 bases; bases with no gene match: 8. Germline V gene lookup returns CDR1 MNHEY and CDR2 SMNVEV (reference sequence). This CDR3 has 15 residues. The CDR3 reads CASRRLAGGPNEQYF. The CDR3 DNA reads TGTGCCAGCAGACGTCTAGCGGGGGGGCCTAACGAGCAGTACTTC.

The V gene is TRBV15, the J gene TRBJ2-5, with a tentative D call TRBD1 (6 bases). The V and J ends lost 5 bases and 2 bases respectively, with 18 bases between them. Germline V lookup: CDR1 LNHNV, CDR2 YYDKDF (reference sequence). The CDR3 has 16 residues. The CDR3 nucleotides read TGTGCCACCAGCGTTGCTGGTTGGACAGTACAAGAGACCCAGTACTTC. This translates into CATSVAGWTVQETQYF.

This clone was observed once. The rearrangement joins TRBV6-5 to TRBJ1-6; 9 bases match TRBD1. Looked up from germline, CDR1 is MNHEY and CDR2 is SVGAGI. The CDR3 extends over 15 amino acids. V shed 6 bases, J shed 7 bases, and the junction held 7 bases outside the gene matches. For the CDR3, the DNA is TGTGCCAGCAGCCCCCGACAGGGGGGAAATTCACCCCTCCACTTT. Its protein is CASSPRQGGNSPLHF.

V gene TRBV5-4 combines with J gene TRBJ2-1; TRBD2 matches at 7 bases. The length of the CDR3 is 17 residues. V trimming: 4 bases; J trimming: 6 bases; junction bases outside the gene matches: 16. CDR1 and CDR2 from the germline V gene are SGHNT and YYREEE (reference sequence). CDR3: CASSPIGRRESVNEQFF. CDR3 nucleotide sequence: TGTGCCAGCAGCCCAATAGGTCGGCGGGAGAGCGTCAATGAGCAGTTCTTC.

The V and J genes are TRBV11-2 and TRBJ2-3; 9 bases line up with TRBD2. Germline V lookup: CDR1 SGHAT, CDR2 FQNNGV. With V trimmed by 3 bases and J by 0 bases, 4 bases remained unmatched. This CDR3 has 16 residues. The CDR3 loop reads CASSLSGGTSTDTQYF. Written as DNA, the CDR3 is TGTGCCAGCAGCTTGAGCGGGGGGACTAGCACAGATACGCAGTATTTT.

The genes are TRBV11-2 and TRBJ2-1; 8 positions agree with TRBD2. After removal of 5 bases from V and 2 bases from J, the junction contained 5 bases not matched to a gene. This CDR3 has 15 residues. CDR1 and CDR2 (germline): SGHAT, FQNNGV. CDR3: CASSPGRGAYNEQFF. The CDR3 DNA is TGTGCCAGCAGCCCAGGGCGGGGGGCCTACAATGAGCAGTTCTTC.

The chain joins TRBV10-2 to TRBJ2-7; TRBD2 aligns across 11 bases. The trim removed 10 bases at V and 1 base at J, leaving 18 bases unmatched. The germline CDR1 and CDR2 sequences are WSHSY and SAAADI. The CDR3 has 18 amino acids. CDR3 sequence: CATRSATLTSGRSYEQYF. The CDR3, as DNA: TGCGCCACCAGATCGGCCACGCTAACTAGCGGGAGATCCTACGAGCAGTACTTC.

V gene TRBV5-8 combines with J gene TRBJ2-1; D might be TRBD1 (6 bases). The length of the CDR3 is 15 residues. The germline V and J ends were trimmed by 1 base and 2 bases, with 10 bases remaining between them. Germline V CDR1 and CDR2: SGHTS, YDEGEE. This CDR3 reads CASSLQGQTYNEQFF. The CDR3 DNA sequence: TGTGCCAGCAGCTTGCAGGGGCAAACCTACAATGAGCAGTTCTTC.

This chain's CDR3 is CASSPLLDTQYF. DNA for the CDR3: TGTGCCAGCAGCCCCCTCCTAGATACGCAGTATTTT. The chain carries TRBV7-8 and TRBJ2-3; D gene ambiguous. The CDR3 has 12 amino acids. Deletions cut 5 bases from V and 5 bases from J, with 8 bases between. CDR1 is SGHVS and CDR2 is FQNEAQ in the germline V gene.

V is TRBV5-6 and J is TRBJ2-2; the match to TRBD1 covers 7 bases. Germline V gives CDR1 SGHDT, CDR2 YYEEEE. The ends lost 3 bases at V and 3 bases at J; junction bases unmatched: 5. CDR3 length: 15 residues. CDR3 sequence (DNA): TGTGCCAGCAGCTATAGGGGGCTGGACACCGGGGAGCTGTTTTTT. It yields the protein CASSYRGLDTGELFF.

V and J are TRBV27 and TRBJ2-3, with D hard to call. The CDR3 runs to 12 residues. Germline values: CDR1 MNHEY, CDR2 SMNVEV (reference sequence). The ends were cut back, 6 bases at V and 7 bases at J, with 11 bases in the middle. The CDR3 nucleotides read TGTGCCAGCAGCGATCCTTCTAATACGCAGTATTTT. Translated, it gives CASSDPSNTQYF.

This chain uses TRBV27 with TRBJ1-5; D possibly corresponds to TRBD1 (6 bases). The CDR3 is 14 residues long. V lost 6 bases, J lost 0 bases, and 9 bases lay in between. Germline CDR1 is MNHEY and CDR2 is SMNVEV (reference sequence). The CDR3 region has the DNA TGTGCCAGCAGGGTGGACAGTAGCAATCAGCCCCAGCATTTT. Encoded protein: CASRVDSSNQPQHF.

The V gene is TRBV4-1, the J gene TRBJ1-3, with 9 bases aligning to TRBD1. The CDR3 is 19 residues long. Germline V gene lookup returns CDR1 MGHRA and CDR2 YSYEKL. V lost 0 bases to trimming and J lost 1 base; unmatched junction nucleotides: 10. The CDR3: CASSQDPQGQGFSGNTIYF. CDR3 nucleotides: TGCGCCAGCAGCCAAGATCCTCAGGGACAGGGATTTTCTGGAAACACCATATATTTT.

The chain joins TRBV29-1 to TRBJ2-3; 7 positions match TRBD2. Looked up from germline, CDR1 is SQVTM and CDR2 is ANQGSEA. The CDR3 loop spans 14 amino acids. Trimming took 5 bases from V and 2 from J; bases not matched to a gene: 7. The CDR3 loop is CSVSVGLVTDTQYF. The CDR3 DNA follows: TGCAGCGTTAGTGTAGGACTAGTCACAGATACGCAGTATTTT.

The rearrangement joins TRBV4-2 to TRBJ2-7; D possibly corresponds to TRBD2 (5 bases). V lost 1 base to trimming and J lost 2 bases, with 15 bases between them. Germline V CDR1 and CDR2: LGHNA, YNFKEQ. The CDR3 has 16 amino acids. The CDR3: CASSQGWGEGTYEQYF. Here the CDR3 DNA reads TGTGCCAGCAGCCAAGGATGGGGAGAGGGCACCTACGAGCAGTACTTC.

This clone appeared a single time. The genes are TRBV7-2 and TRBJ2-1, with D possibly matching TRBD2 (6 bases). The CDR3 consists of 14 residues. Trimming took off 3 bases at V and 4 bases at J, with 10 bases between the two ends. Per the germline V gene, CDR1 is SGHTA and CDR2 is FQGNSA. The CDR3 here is CASSFSGWYNEQFF. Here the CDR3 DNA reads TGTGCCAGCAGCTTTAGCGGATGGTACAATGAGCAGTTCTTC. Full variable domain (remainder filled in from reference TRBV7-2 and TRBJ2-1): GAGVSQSPSNKVTEKGKDVELRCDPISGHTALYWYRQSLGQGLEFLIYFQGNSAPDKSGLPSDRFSAERTGGSVSTLTIQRTQQEDSAVYLCASSFSGWYNEQFFGPGTRLTVL.

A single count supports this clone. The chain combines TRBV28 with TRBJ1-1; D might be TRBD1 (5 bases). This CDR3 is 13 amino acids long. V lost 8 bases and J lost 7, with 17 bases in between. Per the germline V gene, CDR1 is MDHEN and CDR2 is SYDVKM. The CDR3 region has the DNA TGTGCCAGCCCCTCCAGGGCGGGAGGTGAAGCTTTCTTT. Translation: CASPSRAGGEAFF. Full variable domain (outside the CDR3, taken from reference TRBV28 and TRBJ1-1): DVKVTQSSRYLVKRTGEKVFLECVQDMDHENMFWYRQDPGLGLRLIYFSYDVKMKEKGDIPEGYSVSREKKERFSLILESASTNQTSMYLCASPSRAGGEAFFGQGTRLTVV.

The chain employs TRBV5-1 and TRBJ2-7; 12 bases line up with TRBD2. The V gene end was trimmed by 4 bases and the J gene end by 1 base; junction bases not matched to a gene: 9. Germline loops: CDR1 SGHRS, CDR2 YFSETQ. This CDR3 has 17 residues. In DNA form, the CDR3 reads TGCGCCAGCAGCACTGGGACTAGCGGGCTCCTGTCCTACGAGCAGTACTTC. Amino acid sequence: CASSTGTSGLLSYEQYF.

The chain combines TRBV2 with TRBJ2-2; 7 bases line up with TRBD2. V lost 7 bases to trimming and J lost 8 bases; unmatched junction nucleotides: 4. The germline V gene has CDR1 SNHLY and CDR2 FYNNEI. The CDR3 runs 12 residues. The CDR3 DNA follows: TGTGCCAGCACTACGCGGGAGGGGGAGCTGTTTTTT. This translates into CASTTREGELFF.

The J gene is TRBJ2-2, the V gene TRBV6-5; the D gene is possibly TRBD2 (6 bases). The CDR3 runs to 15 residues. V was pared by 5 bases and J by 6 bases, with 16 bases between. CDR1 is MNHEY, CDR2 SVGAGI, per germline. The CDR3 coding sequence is TGTGCCAGCAGTCCGGGACTCTCCGGCCCCGGGGAGCTGTTTTTT. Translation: CASSPGLSGPGELFF.

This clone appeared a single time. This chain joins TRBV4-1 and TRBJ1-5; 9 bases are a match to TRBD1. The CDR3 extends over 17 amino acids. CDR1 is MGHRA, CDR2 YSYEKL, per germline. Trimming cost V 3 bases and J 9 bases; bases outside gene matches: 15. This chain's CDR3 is CASSQAARDRAFWPQHF. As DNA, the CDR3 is TGCGCCAGCAGCCAGGCCGCTCGGGACAGGGCCTTTTGGCCCCAGCATTTT.

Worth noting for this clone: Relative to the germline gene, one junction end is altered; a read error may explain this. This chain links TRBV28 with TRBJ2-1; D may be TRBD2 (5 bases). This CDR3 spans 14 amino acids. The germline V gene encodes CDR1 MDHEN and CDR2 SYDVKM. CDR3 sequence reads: CASSSSLALTMSVF. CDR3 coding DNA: TGTGCCAGCAGTTCCTCTCTAGCCCTTACAATGTCGGTCTTC.

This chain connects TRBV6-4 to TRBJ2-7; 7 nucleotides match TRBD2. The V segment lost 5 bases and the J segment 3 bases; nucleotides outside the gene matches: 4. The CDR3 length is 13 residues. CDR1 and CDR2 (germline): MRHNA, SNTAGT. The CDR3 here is CASSQVAGYEQYF. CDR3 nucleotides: TGTGCCAGCAGTCAGGTAGCGGGCTACGAGCAGTACTTC.